The sequence of this TCR beta chain was determined in a study of control samples from healthy donors and cancer patients. The germline V and J ends were trimmed by 1 base and 4 bases, with 14 bases remaining between them. Germline V gives CDR1 SGHNT, CDR2 YYREEE (reference sequence). The CDR3 sequence is 16 residues long. Sequenced by immunoSEQ multiplex PCR; TCRdb stores in-frame clones only, minus some. The sample carries around 130,000 clones, around 89% recorded once. The receptor was derived from a man between 50 and 59 years old in good health. The sample taken for sequencing was blood. The chain carries TRBV5-4 and TRBJ1-4; D not resolved. DNA of the CDR3: TGTGCCAGCAGCTTGAGAGGGATACGGGGTAATGAAAAACTGTTTTTT. This translates into CASSLRGIRGNEKLFF.